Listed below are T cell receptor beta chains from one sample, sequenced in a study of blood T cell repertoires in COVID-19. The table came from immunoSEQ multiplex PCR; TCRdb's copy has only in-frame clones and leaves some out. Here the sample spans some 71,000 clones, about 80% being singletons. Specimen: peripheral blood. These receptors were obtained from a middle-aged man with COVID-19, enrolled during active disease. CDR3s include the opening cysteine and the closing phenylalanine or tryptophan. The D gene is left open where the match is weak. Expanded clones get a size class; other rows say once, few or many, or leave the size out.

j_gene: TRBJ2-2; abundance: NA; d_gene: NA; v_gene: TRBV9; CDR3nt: TGTGCCAGCAGCGGGGTCGCGGGCAACACCGGGGAGCTGTTTTTT; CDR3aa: CASSGVAGNTGELFF
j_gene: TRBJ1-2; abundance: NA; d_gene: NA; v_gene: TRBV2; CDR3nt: TGTGCCGGAAGACCGGAAGCGAGGGATGGCTACACCTTC; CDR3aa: CAGRPEARDGYTF
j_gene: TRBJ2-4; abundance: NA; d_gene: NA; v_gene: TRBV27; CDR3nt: TGTGCCAGAACTACTGTAGCCAAAAACATTCAGTACTTC; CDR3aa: CARTTVAKNIQYF
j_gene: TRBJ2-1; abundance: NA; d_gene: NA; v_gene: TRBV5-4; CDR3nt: TGTGCCAGCAGCTTGGGGACACCAGGCGGTGAGCAGTTCTTC; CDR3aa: CASSLGTPGGEQFF
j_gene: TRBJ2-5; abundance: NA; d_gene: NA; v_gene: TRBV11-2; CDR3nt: TGTGCCAGCAGCTCCCCCGCGGACGGGAGAGGACGAGGGACCCAGTACTTC; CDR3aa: CASSSPADGRGRGTQYF
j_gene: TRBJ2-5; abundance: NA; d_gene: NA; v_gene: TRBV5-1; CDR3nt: TGCGCCAGCAGCTTGGGGGGCATCGGAGAGACCCAGTACTTC; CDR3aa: CASSLGGIGETQYF
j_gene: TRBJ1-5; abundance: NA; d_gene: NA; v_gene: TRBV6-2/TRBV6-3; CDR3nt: TGTGCCAGCAGTTACAGGGGGTCGGGCAATCAGCCCCAGCATTTT; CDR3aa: CASSYRGSGNQPQHF
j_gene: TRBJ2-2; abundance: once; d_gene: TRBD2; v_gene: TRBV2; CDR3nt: TGTGCCAGCAGTGAAGTACTAGCGGGGAACACCGGGGAGCTGTTTTTT; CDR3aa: CASSEVLAGNTGELFF
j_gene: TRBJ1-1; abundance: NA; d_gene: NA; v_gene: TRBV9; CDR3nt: TGTGCCAGCAGCGTAGGCCAGGGGAGATCATTGAACACTGAAGCTTTCTTT; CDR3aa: CASSVGQGRSLNTEAFF
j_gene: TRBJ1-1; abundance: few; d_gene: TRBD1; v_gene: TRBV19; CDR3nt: TGTGCCAGTAGTATAGATGGGACAGACCCTGAAGCTTTCTTT; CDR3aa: CASSIDGTDPEAFF
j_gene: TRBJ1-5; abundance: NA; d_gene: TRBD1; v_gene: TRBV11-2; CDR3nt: TGTGCCAGCAGCTTAGGAGCCGGGACAGAGAATCAGCCCCAGCATTTT; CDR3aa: CASSLGAGTENQPQHF
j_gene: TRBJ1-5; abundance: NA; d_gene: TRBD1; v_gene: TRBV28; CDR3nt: TGTGCCAGCAGTATACAGACAGGGAATCAGCCCCAGCATTTT; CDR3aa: CASSIQTGNQPQHF
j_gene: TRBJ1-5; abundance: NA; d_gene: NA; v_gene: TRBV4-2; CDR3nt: TGTGCCAGCAGCCAAGAAGAAGTGGGGGGAAGCAATCAGCCCCAGCATTTT; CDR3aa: CASSQEEVGGSNQPQHF
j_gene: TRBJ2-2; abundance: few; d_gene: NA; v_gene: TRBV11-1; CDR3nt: TGTGCCAGCAGCTTAGCGCGGGCGGCCGGGGAGCTGTTTTTT; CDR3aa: CASSLARAAGELFF
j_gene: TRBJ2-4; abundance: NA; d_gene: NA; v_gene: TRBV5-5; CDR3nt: TGTGCCAGCAGCTTGGCCGGAATCAGCGCCTTAGCCAAAAACATTCAGTACTTC; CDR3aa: CASSLAGISALAKNIQYF
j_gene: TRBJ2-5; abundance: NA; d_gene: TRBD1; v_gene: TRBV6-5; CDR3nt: TGTGCCAGCAGTTACTCGACAGGGGGCGTCGAGACCCAGTACTTC; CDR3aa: CASSYSTGGVETQYF
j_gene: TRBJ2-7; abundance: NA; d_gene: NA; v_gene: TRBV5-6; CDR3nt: TGTGCCAGCAGCTTGTGGGGGCTGGGGGTTAGGTCCGAGCAGTACTTC; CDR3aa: CASSLWGLGVRSEQYF
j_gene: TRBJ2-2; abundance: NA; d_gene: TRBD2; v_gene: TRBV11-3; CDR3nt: TGTGCCAGCAGCTCCCGCGGACTAGCGCCGAACACCGGGGAGCTGTTTTTT; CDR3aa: CASSSRGLAPNTGELFF
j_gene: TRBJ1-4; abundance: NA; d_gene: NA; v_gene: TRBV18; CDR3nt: TGTGCCAGCTCCGATGTCAGGGGTAGTGAAAAACTGTTTTTT; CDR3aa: CASSDVRGSEKLFF
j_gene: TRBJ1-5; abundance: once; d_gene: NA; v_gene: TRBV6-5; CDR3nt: TGTGCCAGCAGCTTACAGAACAATCAGCCCCAGCATTTT; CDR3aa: CASSLQNNQPQHF
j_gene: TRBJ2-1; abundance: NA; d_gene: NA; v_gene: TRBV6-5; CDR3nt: TGTGCCAGCAGTTACTCTAGTCGGGGACTCAATGAGCAGTTCTTC; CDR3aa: CASSYSSRGLNEQFF
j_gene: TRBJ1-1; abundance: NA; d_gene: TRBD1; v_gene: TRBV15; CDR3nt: TGTGCCACCAGCAGAGGGACAGGGTGGGCCTCTGAAGCTTTCTTT; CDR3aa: CATSRGTGWASEAFF
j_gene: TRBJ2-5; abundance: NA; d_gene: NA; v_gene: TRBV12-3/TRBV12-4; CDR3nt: TGTGCCAGCAGTTACGACCAGGGGGAGACCCAGTACTTC; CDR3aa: CASSYDQGETQYF
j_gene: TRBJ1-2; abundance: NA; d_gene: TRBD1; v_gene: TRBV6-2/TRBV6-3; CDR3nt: TGTGCCAGCAGTCAACCGGGACAGGGGGCCACCTATGGCTACACCTTC; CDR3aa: CASSQPGQGATYGYTF
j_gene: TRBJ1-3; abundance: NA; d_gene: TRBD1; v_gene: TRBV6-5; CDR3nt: TGTGCCAGCAGGGACAGGGGGCTTGGAAACACCATATATTTT; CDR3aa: CASRDRGLGNTIYF
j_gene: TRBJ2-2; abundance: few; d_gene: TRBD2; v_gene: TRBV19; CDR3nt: TGTGCCAGTAGCTCCGCGGGGGGGCCCATCACCGGGGAGCTGTTTTTT; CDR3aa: CASSSAGGPITGELFF
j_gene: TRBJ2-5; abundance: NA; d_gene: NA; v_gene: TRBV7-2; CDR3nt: TGTGCCAGCAGCTTATCACGGACGCAGGGAGAGACCCAGTACTTC; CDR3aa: CASSLSRTQGETQYF
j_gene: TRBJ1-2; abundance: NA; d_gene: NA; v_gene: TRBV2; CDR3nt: TGTGCCAGCAGTGAAATCCCCCGGCAGGGCTACTATGGCTACACCTTC; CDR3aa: CASSEIPRQGYYGYTF
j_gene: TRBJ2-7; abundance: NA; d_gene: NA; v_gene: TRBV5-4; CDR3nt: TGTGCCAGCAGCTTGGGGGGAGCGGGTTCCTACGAGCAGTACTTC; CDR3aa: CASSLGGAGSYEQYF
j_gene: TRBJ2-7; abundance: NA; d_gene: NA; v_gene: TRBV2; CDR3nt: TGTGCCAGCTCGTGGGGAAGGGAGGAGCAGTACTTC; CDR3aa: CASSWGREEQYF
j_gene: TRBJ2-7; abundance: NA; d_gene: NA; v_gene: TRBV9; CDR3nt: TGTGCCAGCAGCGTATCCCCTTCCTACGAGCAGTACTTC; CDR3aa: CASSVSPSYEQYF
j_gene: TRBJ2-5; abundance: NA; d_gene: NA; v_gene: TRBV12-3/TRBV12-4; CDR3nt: TGTGCCAGCAGGATTGGCAGTAAAGAGACCCAGTACTTC; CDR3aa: CASRIGSKETQYF
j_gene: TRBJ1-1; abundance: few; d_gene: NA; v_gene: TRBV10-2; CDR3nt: TGCGCCAGCAGGGACGACGGAGGGAACACTGAAGCTTTCTTT; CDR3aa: CASRDDGGNTEAFF
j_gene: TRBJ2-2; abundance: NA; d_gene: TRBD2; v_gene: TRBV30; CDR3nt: TGTGCCTGGAGTGTACCACCCCAGCGGGGCGCTAGGACCGGGGAGCTGTTTTTT; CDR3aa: CAWSVPPQRGARTGELFF
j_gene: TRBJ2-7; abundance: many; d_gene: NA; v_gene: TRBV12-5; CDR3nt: TGTGCTAGTGGTTTGTTCCCGGGGACCTACGAGCAGTACTTC; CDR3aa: CASGLFPGTYEQYF
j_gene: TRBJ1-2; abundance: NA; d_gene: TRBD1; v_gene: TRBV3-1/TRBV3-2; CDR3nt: TGTGCCAGCAGTTGGACAGGGACTTATGGCTACACCTTC; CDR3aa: CASSWTGTYGYTF
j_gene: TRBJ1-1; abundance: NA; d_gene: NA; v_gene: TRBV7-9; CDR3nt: TGTGCCAGCAGCCCTCGAGGCGGGCAGTTGAACACTGAAGCTTTCTTT; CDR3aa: CASSPRGGQLNTEAFF
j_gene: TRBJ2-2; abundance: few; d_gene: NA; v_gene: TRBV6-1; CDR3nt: TGTGCCAGCAGTGATGGGGGGGGGCCCACGCGGGAGCTGTTTTTT; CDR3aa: CASSDGGGPTRELFF
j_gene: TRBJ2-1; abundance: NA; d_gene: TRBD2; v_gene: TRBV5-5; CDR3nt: TGTGCCAGCAGCTTGCGGCCTCTAGCGGGGGCTTACAATGAGCAGTTCTTC; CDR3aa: CASSLRPLAGAYNEQFF
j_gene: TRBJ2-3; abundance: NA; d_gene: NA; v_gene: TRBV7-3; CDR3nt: TGTGCCAGCAGCTTGGTAGCCGGGGGCACAGATACGCAGTATTTT; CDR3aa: CASSLVAGGTDTQYF
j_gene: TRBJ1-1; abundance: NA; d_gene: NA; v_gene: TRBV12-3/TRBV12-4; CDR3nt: TGTGCCAGCAGTTTAACAGGGAACACTGAAGCTTTCTTT; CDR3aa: CASSLTGNTEAFF
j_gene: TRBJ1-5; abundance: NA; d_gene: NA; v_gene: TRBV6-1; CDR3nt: TGTGCCAGCAGTGGAAGTGACACCATGAGAGGGTACAGCAATCAGCCCCAGCATTTT; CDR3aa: CASSGSDTMRGYSNQPQHF
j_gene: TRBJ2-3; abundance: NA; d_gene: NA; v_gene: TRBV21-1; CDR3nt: TGTGCCAGCAGCATGGGGGGAGATACGCAGTATTTT; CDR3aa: CASSMGGDTQYF
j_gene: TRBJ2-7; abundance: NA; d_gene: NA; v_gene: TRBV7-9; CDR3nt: TGTGCCAGCAGCTTCCGGTCAGGTCCCTACGAGCAGTACTTC; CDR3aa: CASSFRSGPYEQYF
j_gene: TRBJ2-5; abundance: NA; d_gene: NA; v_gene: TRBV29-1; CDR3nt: TGCAGCGTTGAAGATCCAGAGGGAAGAATAGCAAGGGAGACCCAGTACTTC; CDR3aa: CSVEDPEGRIARETQYF
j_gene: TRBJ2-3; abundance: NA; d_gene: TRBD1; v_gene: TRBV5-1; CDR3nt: TGCGCCAGCAGCTTGGATAGGGGGCGAAGCACAGATACGCAGTATTTT; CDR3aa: CASSLDRGRSTDTQYF